These 14 T cell receptor beta chains originate from one sample sequenced in a study of molecular identifiers for immune sequencing clone quantification. TCRdb re-derived calls from the PCR reads in MiXCR, one entry per CDR3 protein. This sample has 23,000 or so distinct CDR3 sequences; about a sixth occur once, and the top ten carry 0.9% to 1%. Sequencing was performed on naive CD8+ T cells from blood, with Jurkat cell RNA spiked in. Subset of the sample: FACS-sorted CD8+CD4-CCR7+CD45RA+ naive T cells. The receptors here all came from a human donor in good health. Some libraries in this study had Jurkat cell RNA spiked in.

This clonotype showed up many times. The chain is built from TRBV27 and TRBJ2-5; D is undetermined. V gave up 3 bases and J gave up 5 bases, with 10 bases separating them. The germline V gene encodes CDR1 MNHEY and CDR2 SMNVEV (reference sequence). The CDR3 has 13 residues. CDR3 residues: CASSFQVTETQYF. The CDR3 DNA is TGTGCCAGCAGTTTTCAGGTCACGGAGACCCAGTACTTC.

This clonotype appeared many times. The CDR3 spells CASSARWDRGMDTEAFF. CDR3 sequence (DNA): TGTGCCAGCAGCGCCAGGTGGGACAGGGGGATGGACACTGAAGCTTTCTTT. This sequence joins TRBV21-1 and TRBJ1-1; the listed D gene, TRBD1, was not tested against the DNA. TRBV21-1 is classified as a pseudogene. CDR3 length equals 17 residues.

At least ten counts were recorded for this clonotype. The genes are TRBV29-1 and TRBJ2-3, with TRBD2 as a possible D gene (7 bases). Germline V lookup: CDR1 SQVTM, CDR2 ANQGSEA. The germline V and J ends were trimmed by 7 bases and 4 bases, with 24 bases remaining between them. The CDR3 is made up of 16 amino acids. The CDR3 protein is CSADPGGGPVSDTQYF. The CDR3 DNA is TGCAGCGCCGACCCTGGGGGGGGGCCTGTCTCAGATACGCAGTATTTT.

This clonotype was detected a few times. A single base separates this from a much larger clone, so it may be a read error. The gene calls are TRBV30 and TRBJ2-3; 9 bases agree with TRBD2. Per the germline V gene, CDR1 is GTSNPN and CDR2 is SVGIG (reference sequence). The CDR3 is 15 residues long. This CDR3 reads CAVTGLAGNTDMQYF. CDR3 sequence (DNA): TGTGCCGTGACTGGGCTAGCGGGGAACACAGATATGCAGTATTTT.

This clonotype was recorded many times. This chain joins TRBV6-2 or TRBV6-3 and TRBJ2-3; no clear D gene. V gave up 2 bases and J gave up 2 bases, with 14 bases separating them. The CDR3 extends over 16 amino acids. In germline, CDR1 is MNHEY, CDR2 SVGEGT. CDR3 DNA sequence: TGTGCCAGCAGTTACCTGGGCGCCCCTTACACAGATACGCAGTATTTT. This gives the protein CASSYLGAPYTDTQYF.

This clonotype was found many times. The chain carries TRBV7-9 and TRBJ2-7; TRBD2 might be the D (5 bases). Germline V CDR1 and CDR2: SEHNR, FQNEAQ (reference sequence). The CDR3 contains 14 residues. V was pared by 5 bases and J by 2 bases, with 13 bases between. The CDR3 loop is CASSTGNSAYEQYF. The CDR3 region has the DNA TGTGCCAGCAGCACCGGGAACAGTGCCTACGAGCAGTACTTC.

On this clonotype itself: One end of the junction is discordant with germline, which a read error may explain. J is TRBJ1-4 and V is TRBV4-1; D is undetermined. This CDR3 has 17 amino acids. Per germline, CDR1 MGHRA and CDR2 YSYEKL. The CDR3 here is CASRQDEILTPNEKLFF. CDR3 nucleotides: TGCGCCAGCCGCCAAGATGAGATCCTGACGCCGAATGAAAAACTGTTTTTT.

This clonotype was seen many times. This chain links TRBV28 with TRBJ1-5; maybe TRBD1 (6 bases). There are 13 residues in the CDR3. V was trimmed by 2 bases and J by 7 bases, leaving 9 bases between them. In germline, CDR1 is MDHEN, CDR2 SYDVKM. The CDR3, as DNA: TGTGCCAGCAGTTTACGGGGGCGGCAGCCCCAGCATTTT. Its protein product is CASSLRGRQPQHF.

This clonotype was detected many times. The chain joins TRBV27 to TRBJ2-4; D is perhaps TRBD1 (5 bases). The V gene's germline CDR1 is MNHEY and CDR2 SMNVEV (reference sequence). Trimming shortened V by 8 bases and J by 10 bases, and 18 bases separated the two germline ends. The CDR3 sequence is 13 residues long. For the CDR3, the DNA is TGTGCCAGCTCTTTTCCCCAGGGATGGATTCAGTACTTC. Its translation is CASSFPQGWIQYF.

This clonotype was detected ten times or more. The chain uses TRBV6-2 or TRBV6-3 and TRBJ2-3, with TRBD2 matching over 7 bases. With 2 bases clipped from V and 2 bases from J, the junction kept 7 bases outside the gene matches. The germline CDR1 and CDR2 sequences are MNHEY and SVGEGT. The CDR3 runs 16 residues. In nucleotides, the CDR3 is TGTGCCAGCAGTTACGGGCTAGCGGATCTCACAGATACGCAGTATTTT. This sequence encodes CASSYGLADLTDTQYF.

V is TRBV5-1 and J is TRBJ2-7; 10 nucleotides align to TRBD1. The J segment lost 1 base and the V segment lost 0 bases, leaving 10 bases of the junction unmatched. Looked up from germline, CDR1 is SGHRS and CDR2 is YFSETQ. This CDR3 is built from 18 residues. This CDR3 is CASSLEWDRGFSSYEQYF. In DNA form, the CDR3 reads TGCGCCAGCAGCTTGGAATGGGACAGGGGTTTTAGTTCCTACGAGCAGTACTTC.

This clonotype was seen at least ten times. This sequence joins TRBV30 and TRBJ2-7, with D hard to call. The CDR3 totals 13 residues. The V end lost 3 bases, the J end lost 4 bases, and 13 bases lay between the germline ends. Germline values: CDR1 GTSNPN, CDR2 SVGIG (reference sequence). The CDR3 sequence: CAWRDPNHYEQYF. Written as DNA, the CDR3 is TGTGCCTGGAGGGACCCAAACCATTACGAGCAGTACTTC.

This clonotype was seen ten or more times. The V gene is TRBV10-1, the J gene TRBJ2-2; unclear D gene. This CDR3 region has 14 residues. Trimming stripped 6 bases from V and 4 bases from J, with 12 bases between. Germline V gives CDR1 WNHNN, CDR2 SYGVQD (reference sequence). CDR3 sequence: CASRDGPSTGELFF. The DNA of the CDR3 is TGCGCCAGCAGGGATGGCCCCAGCACCGGGGAGCTGTTTTTT.

This clonotype was observed many times. The chain combines TRBV4-1 with TRBJ1-4, with 7 bases that match TRBD1. V gave up 1 base and J gave up 7 bases; unmatched junction bases: 6. Germline CDR1 MGHRA, CDR2 YSYEKL. The CDR3 is made up of 15 amino acids. CDR3 sequence: CASSQAQGVIEKLFF. CDR3 bases: TGCGCCAGCAGCCAAGCGCAGGGGGTAATTGAAAAACTGTTTTTT.